This T cell receptor beta chain was retrieved from a study of CD8+CD57+ T cells in acquired aplastic anemia. The count of this clonotype is one. The sequenced patients had an expansion of CD8+CD57+ cells seen by flow cytometry. Profiles of TCR beta VDJ and CDR3 were generated from a genomic DNA template. TCRdb redid the calling of the reads with MiXCR, one entry per CDR3 protein. The sample has 250,000 to 350,000 distinct CDR3 sequences, approximately 58% seen once. CDR3 size: 13 residues. Trimming removed 5 bases from V and 6 bases from J; junction bases left unmatched: 4. The V gene's germline CDR1 is MNHEY and CDR2 SMNVEV (reference sequence).

The source material was sorted CD4+, CD8+, or CD8+CD57+ T cells (not recorded which) from PBMCs. The sequence was collected from a human donor with aplastic anemia. The J gene is TRBJ1-2, the V gene TRBV27; 9 bases match TRBD1. The CDR3 reads CASSRDRVDGYTF. For the CDR3, the DNA is TGTGCCAGCAGTCGGGACAGGGTGGATGGCTACACCTTC.